The 24 T cell receptor beta chains listed next were all sequenced from one sample in a study of Ad26.COV2.S vaccination and SARS-CoV-2 variants (dated by TCRdb to the early 2020s). Sample treatment or condition, as interpreted from the label and publication: around 19 received Ad26.COV2.S at low or high dose, single or two shots; several received placebo; per-sample allocation not given. Repertoires of vaccine and placebo recipients were sequenced from samples collected on day 63 after the first injection. The library was obtained by the immunoSEQ multiplex PCR assay. TCRdb's version of the immuneACCESS table is confined to in-frame rearrangements and falls short of the full clone set. An unresolved V gene accounts for under half of the shortfall where checked; the remainder is of unknown origin. In all, the sample holds around 300,000 clones, and 75% to 90% of those were seen once. Jointly, the top ten make up about 10% of the sample.

The source material was peripheral blood, sampled in a trial of Ad26.COV2.S vaccine versus placebo. The source of these receptors is a person between 18 and 59 years old who received the Ad26.COV2.S COVID-19 vaccine or a placebo.

The chain combines TRBV6-5 with TRBJ1-3; the D gene is possibly TRBD1 (6 bases). The CDR3 covers 15 residues. Trimming stripped 0 bases from V and 4 bases from J, with 10 bases between. The germline V gene has CDR1 MNHEY and CDR2 SVGAGI. CDR3 nucleotides: TGTGCCAGCAGTTACTCCGGGGGGCGAGGAAACACCATATATTTT. Its protein is CASSYSGGRGNTIYF.

The V gene is TRBV11-2, the J gene TRBJ2-7; maybe TRBD1 (5 bases). V was shortened by 3 bases and J by 0 bases, with 12 bases between the two germline ends. This CDR3 is 15 amino acids long. Germline V CDR1 and CDR2: SGHAT, FQNNGV. CDR3 DNA: TGTGCCAGCAGCTTCCTTCCCAGGGCCTCCTACGAGCAGTACTTC. Amino acid sequence: CASSFLPRASYEQYF.

V is TRBV11-2 and J is TRBJ2-2; 7 nucleotides agree with TRBD2. The trim removed 5 bases at V and 1 base at J, leaving 13 bases unmatched. The CDR3 loop spans 18 amino acids. Germline V gene lookup returns CDR1 SGHAT and CDR2 FQNNGV. CDR3 loop: CASSVASPWGGNTGELFF. The CDR3 DNA follows: TGTGCCAGCAGCGTAGCCTCTCCTTGGGGGGGGAACACCGGGGAGCTGTTTTTT.

The chain employs TRBV7-2 and TRBJ1-1; D gene uncertain. The germline CDR1 and CDR2 sequences are SGHTA and FQGNSA. The CDR3 runs 14 residues. Trimming took 4 bases from V and 11 from J, leaving 20 bases between them. The CDR3 here is CASSSLVGSGSAFF. The CDR3 region has the DNA TGTGCCAGCAGCTCCCTAGTAGGGTCCGGGTCGGCTTTCTTT.

The rearrangement joins TRBV19 to TRBJ1-5; D is possibly TRBD1 (6 bases). Germline loops: CDR1 LNHDA, CDR2 SQIVND (reference sequence). This CDR3 is built from 15 residues. Trimming left V 6 bases short and J 3 bases short, with 15 bases between. The CDR3 sequence is CASSADGGVNQPQHF. The DNA of the CDR3 is TGTGCCAGTAGCGCGGACGGGGGCGTCAATCAGCCCCAGCATTTT.

The chain recombines TRBV10-3 with TRBJ1-3; possible D gene TRBD1, 5 bases. CDR3 length equals 16 residues. CDR1 is ENHRY, CDR2 SYGVKD, per germline. Trimming took 4 bases from V and 0 from J, leaving 13 bases between them. The CDR3 coding sequence is TGTGCCATCAGTGGTGGGGCAGGCTCCTCTGGAAACACCATATATTTT. Translated: CAISGGAGSSGNTIYF.

V gene TRBV24-1 combines with J gene TRBJ2-7; 11 nucleotides match TRBD1. Per the germline V gene, CDR1 is KGHDR and CDR2 is SFDVKD. This CDR3 spans 15 amino acids. Trimming at V came to 5 bases and at J to 2 bases, leaving 4 bases not matched to a gene. The CDR3 bases are TGTGCCACCAGTGGAGGGGGACAGGGGGCCTACGAGCAGTACTTC. Translating gives CATSGGGQGAYEQYF.

The V call is TRBV24-1, the J call TRBJ1-2; D possibly corresponds to TRBD1 (5 bases). Germline V gene lookup returns CDR1 KGHDR and CDR2 SFDVKD. With 1 base removed from V and 7 bases from J, the gap between germline ends came to 9 bases. This CDR3 region has 13 residues. CDR3 nucleotide sequence: TGTGCCACCAGTGATTTTACAGGCCGTGGCTACACCTTC. Translated, it gives CATSDFTGRGYTF.

This clone was recorded a few times. The chain carries TRBV28 and TRBJ1-3, with D perhaps matching TRBD1 (5 bases). Trimming left V 7 bases short and J 0 bases short, with 16 bases between. The CDR3 sequence is 16 residues long. CDR1 and CDR2 from the germline V gene are MDHEN and SYDVKM. CDR3 in DNA: TGTGCCAGCACTGAGAATCAGGGAGGCTCTGGAAACACCATATATTTT. It yields the protein CASTENQGGSGNTIYF.

The chain couples TRBV27 to TRBJ2-1; D perhaps matches TRBD2 (6 bases). Germline assignment: CDR1 MNHEY and CDR2 SMNVEV (reference sequence). This CDR3 spans 14 amino acids. V was shortened by 3 bases and J by 6 bases, with 12 bases between the two germline ends. CDR3 nucleotides: TGTGCCAGCAGTTTGGGGACTGTCTCCAATGAGCAGTTCTTC. It translates to CASSLGTVSNEQFF.

The chain carries TRBV13 and TRBJ1-1; D remains ambiguous. The CDR3 totals 14 residues. CDR1 PRHDT and CDR2 FYEKMQ come from the germline V gene (reference sequence). V was clipped by 5 bases and J by 1 base, with 11 bases between them. CDR3: CASSPGPQNTEAFF. Here the CDR3 DNA reads TGTGCCAGCAGCCCCGGGCCACAGAACACTGAAGCTTTCTTT.

The table lists this clone with a count of one. CDR3: CSVVPEGYEQYF. The DNA for the CDR3 is TGCAGCGTTGTCCCGGAAGGTTACGAGCAGTACTTC. This chain connects TRBV29-1 to TRBJ2-7; D is unresolved. Germline V gene data show CDR1 as SQVTM and CDR2 as ANQGSEA. Trimming shortened V by 4 bases and J by 4 bases, and 11 bases separated the two germline ends. This CDR3 has 12 amino acids.

The chain recombines TRBV6-5 with TRBJ1-1; possibly TRBD1 for D (5 bases). Deletions cut 6 bases from V and 4 bases from J, with 12 bases between. CDR3 size: 13 residues. Germline V gene sequence: CDR1 MNHEY, CDR2 SVGAGI. CDR3 sequence reads: CASSPRVGTEAFF. CDR3 nucleotides: TGTGCCAGCAGCCCCAGGGTAGGCACTGAAGCTTTCTTT.

The CDR3 DNA sequence: TGTGCCAGCAGTTCGGGCAGGGACCAGCCCCAGCATTTT. This encodes CASSSGRDQPQHF. V usage is TRBV6-6 and J usage is TRBJ1-5; a possible D gene is TRBD1 (5 bases). Germline CDR1 MNHNY, CDR2 SVGAGI (reference sequence). The V and J ends lost 4 bases and 7 bases respectively, with 11 bases between them. The CDR3 spans 13 residues.

The chain uses TRBV21-1 and TRBJ2-3; TRBD1, the table's D call, was not compared with the DNA. TRBV21-1 corresponds to a pseudogene. The CDR3 is 20 amino acids. CDR3 coding DNA: TGTGCCAGCCTAAAGTATCACAGGGGGCCAGATTACCAAAGCACAGATACGCAGTATTTT. It specifies CASLKYHRGPDYQSTDTQYF.

As regards this clone: At the DNA level, this CDR3 is encoded by other sequences in the same sample as well. The V and J genes are TRBV18 and TRBJ2-2; 10 nucleotides match TRBD2. Germline V CDR1 and CDR2: KGHSH, LQKENI. The CDR3 is 16 amino acids. With 2 bases clipped from V and 4 bases from J, the junction kept 4 bases outside the gene matches. The CDR3 spells CASSPGLAGVTGELFF. In DNA form, the CDR3 reads TGTGCCAGCTCACCAGGCCTAGCGGGAGTCACCGGGGAGCTGTTTTTT.

This rearrangement joins TRBV2 to TRBJ1-6; D gene ambiguous. Germline V gives CDR1 SNHLY, CDR2 FYNNEI. Trimming shortened V by 7 bases and J by 9 bases, and 10 bases separated the two germline ends. The CDR3 length is 12 residues. The chain's CDR3 is CASKADISPLHF. DNA of the CDR3: TGTGCCAGCAAGGCAGACATTTCACCCCTCCACTTT.

For the CDR3, the DNA is TGCGCCAGCAGCTTGGGCGCTAGCGGGGGTTCTGAGACCCAGTACTTC. This encodes CASSLGASGGSETQYF. The rearrangement uses TRBV5-1 and TRBJ2-5; 10 nucleotides align to TRBD2. The CDR3 is 16 residues long. V shed 0 bases, J shed 5 bases, and the junction held 7 bases outside the gene matches. Germline values: CDR1 SGHRS, CDR2 YFSETQ.

This rearrangement joins TRBV25-1 to TRBJ1-2; D is possibly TRBD1 (6 bases). The CDR3 has 13 amino acids. Germline-derived CDR1 and CDR2 are MGHDK and SYGVNS. Trimming took off 2 bases at V and 13 bases at J, with 17 bases between the two ends. The CDR3 reads CASSEGRQGMATF. CDR3 coding DNA: TGTGCCAGCAGTGAAGGACGGCAGGGGATGGCCACCTTC.

The count of this clone is one. The rearrangement joins TRBV24-1 to TRBJ2-5; either TRBD1 or TRBD2 may fit D (6 bases each). Germline CDR1 and CDR2: KGHDR and SFDVKD. The ends were cut back, 0 bases at V and 5 bases at J, with 12 bases in the middle. This CDR3 region has 15 residues. CDR3 loop: CATSDLGGPLETQYF. Here the CDR3 DNA reads TGTGCCACCAGTGATTTGGGGGGGCCGTTGGAGACCCAGTACTTC.

The chain couples TRBV5-1 to TRBJ2-7; 10 positions agree with TRBD1. There are 15 residues in the CDR3. V shed 5 bases, J shed 0 bases, and the junction held 5 bases outside the gene matches. The germline V gene has CDR1 SGHRS and CDR2 YFSETQ. The CDR3 coding sequence is TGCGCCAGCAGTCCTGGACAGGGGGGCTCCTACGAGCAGTACTTC. Translated: CASSPGQGGSYEQYF.

This clone was seen more than once but under ten times. The gene calls are TRBV12-3 or TRBV12-4 and TRBJ1-1, with D tentatively TRBD1 (5 bases). Trimming stripped 6 bases from V and 1 base from J, with 9 bases between. The CDR3 loop spans 13 amino acids. CDR3 residues: CASSSTGNTEAFF. The CDR3 region has the DNA TGTGCCAGCAGCTCTACAGGGAACACTGAAGCTTTCTTT.

The chain uses TRBV18 and TRBJ1-2; the match to TRBD1 covers 8 bases. Trimming took 5 bases from V and 0 from J; bases not matched to a gene: 14. The CDR3 sequence is 18 residues long. Germline CDR1 and CDR2: KGHSH and LQKENI. The CDR3 coding sequence is TGTGCCAGCTCATTTGCCCCTGTGGACAGGGAGACTAACTATGGCTACACCTTC. Translated: CASSFAPVDRETNYGYTF.

V usage is TRBV11-2 and J usage is TRBJ1-2, with D possibly being TRBD1 (6 bases). The V end lost 1 base, the J end lost 4 bases, and 16 bases lay between the germline ends. Germline V gives CDR1 SGHAT, CDR2 FQNNGV. The CDR3 totals 16 residues. CDR3 DNA sequence: TGTGCCAGCAGCTTAGGGGCCCTCGACAGGATCTATGGCTACACCTTC. It translates to CASSLGALDRIYGYTF.